The entry below gives a single T cell receptor (beta chain) sequence along with its context. This sample is part of a study of blood T cell repertoires in COVID-19. Across the study: The study drew acute and convalescent COVID-19 samples from the United States, Italy and Spain. PBMCs, B-cell-depleted T cells, or T cells were the source of the cDNA or gDNA that made up the material.

CDR1 and CDR2 from the germline V gene are SGHRS and YFSETQ. Trimming removed 6 bases from V and 10 bases from J; junction bases left unmatched: 12. The CDR3 is 15 residues long. Followed over time, Seattle patients had been enrolled while infection was active. As handled by the study authors: Estimated nucleated cell counts came from reference gene primer amplification. Data came from immunoSEQ multiplex PCR; TCRdb stores just in-frame clones and leaves some out. V and J calls and clone size are those listed in that table; D and trimming were worked out from the DNA. The sample comprises approximately 170,000 clones, around 86% of which are singletons, and about 2.6% rests with the top ten.

The sample was peripheral blood. The source of this sequence is an elderly woman with COVID-19, enrolled during active disease. This chain joins TRBV5-1 and TRBJ2-1; TRBD2 agrees at 11 bases. The CDR3 loop reads CASILAGGGQAEQFF. CDR3 coding DNA: TGCGCCAGCATCCTAGCGGGAGGAGGTCAGGCGGAGCAGTTCTTC.